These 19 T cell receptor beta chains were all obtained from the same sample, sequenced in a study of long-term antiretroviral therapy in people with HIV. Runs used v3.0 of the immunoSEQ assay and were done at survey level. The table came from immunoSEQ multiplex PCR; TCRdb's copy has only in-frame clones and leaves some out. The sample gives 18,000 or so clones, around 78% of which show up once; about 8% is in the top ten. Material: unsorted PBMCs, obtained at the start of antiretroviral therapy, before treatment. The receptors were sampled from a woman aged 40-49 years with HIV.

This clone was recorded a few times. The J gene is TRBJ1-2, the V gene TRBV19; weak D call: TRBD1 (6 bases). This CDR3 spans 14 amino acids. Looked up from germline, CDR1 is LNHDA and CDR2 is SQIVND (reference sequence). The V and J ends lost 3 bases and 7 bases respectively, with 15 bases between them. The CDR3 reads CASSIPLTGSGYTF. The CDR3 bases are TGTGCCAGTAGTATCCCGCTTACAGGGTCTGGCTACACCTTC.

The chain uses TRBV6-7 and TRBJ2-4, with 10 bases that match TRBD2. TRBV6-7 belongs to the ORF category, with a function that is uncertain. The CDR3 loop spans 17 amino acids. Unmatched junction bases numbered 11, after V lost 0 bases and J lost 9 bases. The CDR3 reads CASSYSTSGGARGIQYF. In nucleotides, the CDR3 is TGTGCCAGCAGTTACTCGACCAGCGGGGGGGCCAGGGGCATTCAGTACTTC.

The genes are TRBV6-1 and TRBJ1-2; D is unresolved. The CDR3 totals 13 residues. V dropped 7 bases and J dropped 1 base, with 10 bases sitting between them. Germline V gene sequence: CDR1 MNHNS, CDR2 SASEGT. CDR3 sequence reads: CASTVGYNYGYTF. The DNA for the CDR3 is TGTGCCAGCACCGTGGGATATAACTATGGCTACACCTTC.

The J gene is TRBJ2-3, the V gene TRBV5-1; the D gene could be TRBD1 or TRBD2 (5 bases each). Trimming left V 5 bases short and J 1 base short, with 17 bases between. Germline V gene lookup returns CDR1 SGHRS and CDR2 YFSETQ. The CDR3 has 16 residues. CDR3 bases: TGCGCCAGCAGTCGCCTGGGGGTGGTGGGCACAGATACGCAGTATTTT. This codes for CASSRLGVVGTDTQYF.

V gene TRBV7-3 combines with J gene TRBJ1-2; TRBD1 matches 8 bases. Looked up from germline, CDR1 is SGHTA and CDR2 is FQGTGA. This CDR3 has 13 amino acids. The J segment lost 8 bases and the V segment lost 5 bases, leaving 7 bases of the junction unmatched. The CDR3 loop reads CASSQGQGTGYTF. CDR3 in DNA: TGTGCCAGCAGCCAAGGACAGGGAACGGGCTACACCTTC.

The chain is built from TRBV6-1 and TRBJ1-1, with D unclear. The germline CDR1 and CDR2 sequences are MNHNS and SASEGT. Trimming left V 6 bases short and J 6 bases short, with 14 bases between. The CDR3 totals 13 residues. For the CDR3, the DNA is TGTGCCAGCAGGGCTACTTTATACGCTGAAGCTTTCTTT. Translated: CASRATLYAEAFF.

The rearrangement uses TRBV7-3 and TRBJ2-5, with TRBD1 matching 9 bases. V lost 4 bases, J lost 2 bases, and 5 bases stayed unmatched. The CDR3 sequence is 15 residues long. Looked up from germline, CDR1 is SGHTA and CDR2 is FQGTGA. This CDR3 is CASSSTGGWQETQYF. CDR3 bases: TGTGCCAGCAGCTCTACAGGGGGCTGGCAAGAGACCCAGTACTTC.

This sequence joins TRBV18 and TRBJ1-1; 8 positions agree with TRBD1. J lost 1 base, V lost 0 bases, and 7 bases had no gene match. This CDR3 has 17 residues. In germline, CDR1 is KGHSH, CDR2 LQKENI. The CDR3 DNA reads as TGTGCCAGCTCACCACCCCGTGGACAGGGTGCGAACACTGAAGCTTTCTTT. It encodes CASSPPRGQGANTEAFF.

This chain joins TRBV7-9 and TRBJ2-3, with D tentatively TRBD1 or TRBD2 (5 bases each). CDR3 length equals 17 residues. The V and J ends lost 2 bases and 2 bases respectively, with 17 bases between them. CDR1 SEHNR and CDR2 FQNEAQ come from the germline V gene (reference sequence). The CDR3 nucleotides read TGTGCCAGCAGCTTACTTAGTGTGGGGGTTCTCACAGATACGCAGTATTTT. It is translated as CASSLLSVGVLTDTQYF.

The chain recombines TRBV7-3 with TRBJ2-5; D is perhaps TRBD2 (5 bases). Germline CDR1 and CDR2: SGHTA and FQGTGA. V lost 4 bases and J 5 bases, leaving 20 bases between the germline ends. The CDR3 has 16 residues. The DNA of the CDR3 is TGTGCCAGCAGCTACCCCCGGACTCCCTTGAAGGAGACCCAGTACTTC. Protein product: CASSYPRTPLKETQYF.

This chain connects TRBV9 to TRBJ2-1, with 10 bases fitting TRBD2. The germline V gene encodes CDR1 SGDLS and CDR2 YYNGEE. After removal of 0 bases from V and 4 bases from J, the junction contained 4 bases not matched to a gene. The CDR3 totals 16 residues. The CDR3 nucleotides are TGTGCCAGCAGCGTAGAGGATAGCGGGGGGTACAATGAGCAGTTCTTC. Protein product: CASSVEDSGGYNEQFF.

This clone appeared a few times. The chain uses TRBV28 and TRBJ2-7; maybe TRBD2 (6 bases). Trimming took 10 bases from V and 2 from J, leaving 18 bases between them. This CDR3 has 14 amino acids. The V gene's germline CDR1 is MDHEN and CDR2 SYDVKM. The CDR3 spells CATRSVGGPYEQYF. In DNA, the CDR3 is TGTGCCACCAGGAGTGTGGGGGGTCCCTACGAGCAGTACTTC. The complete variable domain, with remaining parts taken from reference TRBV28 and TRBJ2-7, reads DVKVTQSSRYLVKRTGEKVFLECVQDMDHENMFWYRQDPGLGLRLIYFSYDVKMKEKGDIPEGYSVSREKKERFSLILESASTNQTSMYLCATRSVGGPYEQYFGPGTRLTVT.

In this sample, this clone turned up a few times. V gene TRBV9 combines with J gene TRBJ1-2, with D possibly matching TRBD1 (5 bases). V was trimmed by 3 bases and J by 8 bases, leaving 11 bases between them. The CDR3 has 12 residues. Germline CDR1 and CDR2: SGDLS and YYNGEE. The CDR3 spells CASSGLGDGYTF. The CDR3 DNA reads TGTGCCAGCAGCGGGCTTGGGGACGGCTACACCTTC.

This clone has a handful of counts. The CDR3 coding sequence is TGCGCCAGCAGCCTATCCCCGGGACAGCATAATTCACCCCTCCACTTT. Translated, it gives CASSLSPGQHNSPLHF. This sequence joins TRBV4-1 and TRBJ1-6, with 7 bases lining up with TRBD1. The length of the CDR3 is 16 residues. Per germline, CDR1 MGHRA and CDR2 YSYEKL. V was pared by 4 bases and J by 5 bases, with 8 bases of the junction left unmatched.

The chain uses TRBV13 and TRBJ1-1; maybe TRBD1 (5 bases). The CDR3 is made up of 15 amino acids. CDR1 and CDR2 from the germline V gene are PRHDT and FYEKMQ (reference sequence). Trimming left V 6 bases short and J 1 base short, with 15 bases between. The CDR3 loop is CASRLGAVGNTEAFF. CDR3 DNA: TGTGCCAGCAGGCTTGGGGCCGTAGGGAACACTGAAGCTTTCTTT.

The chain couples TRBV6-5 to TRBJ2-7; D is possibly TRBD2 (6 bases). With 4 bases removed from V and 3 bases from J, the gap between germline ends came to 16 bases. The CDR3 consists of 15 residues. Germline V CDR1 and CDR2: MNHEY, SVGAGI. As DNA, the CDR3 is TGTGCCAGCAGTTCCCCTGCGGGGATGGTCTACGAGCAGTACTTC. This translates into CASSSPAGMVYEQYF.

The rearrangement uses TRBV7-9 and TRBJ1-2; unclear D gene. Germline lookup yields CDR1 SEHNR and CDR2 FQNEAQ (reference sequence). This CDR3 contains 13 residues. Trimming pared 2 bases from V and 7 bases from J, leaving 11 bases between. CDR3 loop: CASSLNVQPGYTF. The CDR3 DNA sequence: TGTGCCAGCAGCTTAAACGTACAGCCTGGCTACACCTTC.

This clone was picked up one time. The CDR3 DNA reads TGTGCCAGCCGACCCACCCCCACGAGCTCCTACAATGAGCAGTTCTTC. Amino acids: CASRPTPTSSYNEQFF. The V and J genes are TRBV5-6 and TRBJ2-1; D is unresolved. The CDR3 extends over 16 amino acids. Germline V gene data show CDR1 as SGHDT and CDR2 as YYEEEE. V was clipped by 7 bases and J by 0 bases, with 17 bases between them. Full variable domain (rest looked up from reference TRBV5-6 and TRBJ2-1): DAGVTQSPTHLIKTRGQQVTLRCSPKSGHDTVSWYQQALGQGPQFIFQYYEEEERQRGNFPDRFSGHQFPNYSSELNVNALLLGDSALYLCASRPTPTSSYNEQFFGPGTRLTVL.

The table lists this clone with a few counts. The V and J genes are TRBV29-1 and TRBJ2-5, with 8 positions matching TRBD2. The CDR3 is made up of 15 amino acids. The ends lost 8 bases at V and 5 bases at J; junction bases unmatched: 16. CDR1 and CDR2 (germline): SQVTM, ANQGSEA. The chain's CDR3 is CSQWTGGPGQETQYF. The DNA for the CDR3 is TGCAGCCAATGGACGGGGGGGCCCGGTCAGGAGACCCAGTACTTC. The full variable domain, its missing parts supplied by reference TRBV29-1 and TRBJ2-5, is SAVISQKPSRDICQRGTSLTIQCQVDSQVTMMFWYRQQPGQSLTLIATANQGSEATYESGFVIDKFPISRPNLTFSTLTVSNMSPEDSSIYLCSQWTGGPGQETQYFGPGTRLLVL.